This T cell receptor beta chain was captured by sequencing in a study of blood T cell repertoires in COVID-19. Across the study: Nucleic acid was either cDNA or gDNA, and it came from T cells, B-cell-depleted T cells, or PBMCs.

In the original processing: Estimates of nucleated cell counts were drawn from the amplification of reference gene primers. Using immunoSEQ multiplex PCR, the repertoire was profiled, and TCRdb retains in-frame clones only, with some absent. That table supplies the V and J calls and clone size; D and trimming were determined from the DNA. The repertoire holds 25,000 to 35,000 clones, with roughly 87% as singletons. This clone was seen only once. The CDR3 has 14 residues. The germline gives CDR1 MNHEY, CDR2 SVGAGI. After removal of 1 base from V and 8 bases from J, the junction contained 6 bases not matched to a gene.

J is TRBJ1-2 and V is TRBV6-5; 8 nucleotides align to TRBD1. Material for sequencing was peripheral blood. This receptor was taken from a man in his sixties with COVID-19, enrolled during active disease. The CDR3 sequence is CASSYYGTGYGYTF. Here the CDR3 DNA reads TGTGCCAGCAGTTACTACGGGACAGGTTACGGCTACACCTTC.